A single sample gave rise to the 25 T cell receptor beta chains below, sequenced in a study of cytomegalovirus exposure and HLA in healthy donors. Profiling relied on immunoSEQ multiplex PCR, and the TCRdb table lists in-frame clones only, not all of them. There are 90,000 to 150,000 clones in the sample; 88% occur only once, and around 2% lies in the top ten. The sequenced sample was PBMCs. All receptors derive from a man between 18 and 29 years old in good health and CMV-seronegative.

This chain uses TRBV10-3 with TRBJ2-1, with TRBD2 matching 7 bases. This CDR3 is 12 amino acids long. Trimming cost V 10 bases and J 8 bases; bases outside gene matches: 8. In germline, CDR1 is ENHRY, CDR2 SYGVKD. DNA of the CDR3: TGTGCCACCTCCACTAGCGTCGATGAGCAGTTCTTC. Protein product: CATSTSVDEQFF.

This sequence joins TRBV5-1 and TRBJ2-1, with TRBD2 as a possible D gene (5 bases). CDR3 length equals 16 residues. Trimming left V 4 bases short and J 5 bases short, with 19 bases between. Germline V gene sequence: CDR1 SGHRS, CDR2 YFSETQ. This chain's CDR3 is CASSRTRTETNNEQFF. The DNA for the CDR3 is TGCGCCAGCAGCCGTACCCGGACTGAGACCAACAATGAGCAGTTCTTC.

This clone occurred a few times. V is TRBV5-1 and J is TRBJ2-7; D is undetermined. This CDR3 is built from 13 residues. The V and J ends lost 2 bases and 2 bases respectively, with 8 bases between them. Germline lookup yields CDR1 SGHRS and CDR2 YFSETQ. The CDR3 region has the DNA TGCGCCAGCAGCTTTGAGGCACCCTACGAGCAGTACTTC. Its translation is CASSFEAPYEQYF.

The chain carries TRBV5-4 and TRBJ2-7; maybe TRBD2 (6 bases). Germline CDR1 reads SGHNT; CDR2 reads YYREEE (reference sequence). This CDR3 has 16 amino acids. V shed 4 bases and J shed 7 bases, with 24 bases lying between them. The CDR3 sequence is CASSPGRLGSGYEQYF. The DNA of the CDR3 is TGTGCCAGCAGCCCAGGCCGACTAGGGTCTGGGTATGAGCAGTACTTC. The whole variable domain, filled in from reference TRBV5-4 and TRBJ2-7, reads ETGVTQSPTHLIKTRGQQVTLRCSSQSGHNTVSWYQQALGQGPQFIFQYYREEENGRGNFPPRFSGLQFPNYSSELNVNALELDDSALYLCASSPGRLGSGYEQYFGPGTRLTVT.

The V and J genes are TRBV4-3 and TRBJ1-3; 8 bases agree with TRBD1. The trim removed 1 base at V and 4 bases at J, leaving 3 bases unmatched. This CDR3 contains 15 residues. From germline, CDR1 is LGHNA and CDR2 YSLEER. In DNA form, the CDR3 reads TGCGCCAGCAGCCAAGGGACAGGGACGGGAAACACCATATATTTT. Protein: CASSQGTGTGNTIYF.

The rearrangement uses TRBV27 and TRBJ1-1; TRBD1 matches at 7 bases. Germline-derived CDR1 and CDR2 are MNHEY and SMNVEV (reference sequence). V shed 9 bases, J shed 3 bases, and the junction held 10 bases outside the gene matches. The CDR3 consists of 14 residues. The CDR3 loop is CASRSRQGYTEAFF. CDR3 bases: TGTGCCAGTCGAAGCCGACAGGGATACACTGAAGCTTTCTTT.

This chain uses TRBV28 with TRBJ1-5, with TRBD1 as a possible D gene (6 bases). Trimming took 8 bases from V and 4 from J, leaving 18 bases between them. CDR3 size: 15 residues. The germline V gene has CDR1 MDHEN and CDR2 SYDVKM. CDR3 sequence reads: CASSFQDSLNQPQHF. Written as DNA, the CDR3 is TGTGCCAGCTCCTTCCAGGACAGCTTGAATCAGCCCCAGCATTTT.

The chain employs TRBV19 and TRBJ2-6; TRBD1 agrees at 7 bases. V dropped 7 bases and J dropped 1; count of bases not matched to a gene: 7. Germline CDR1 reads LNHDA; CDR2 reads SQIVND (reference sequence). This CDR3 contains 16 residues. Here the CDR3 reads CASTTGVSSGANVLTF. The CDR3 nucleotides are TGTGCCAGTACCACAGGGGTGTCTTCTGGGGCCAACGTCCTGACTTTC.

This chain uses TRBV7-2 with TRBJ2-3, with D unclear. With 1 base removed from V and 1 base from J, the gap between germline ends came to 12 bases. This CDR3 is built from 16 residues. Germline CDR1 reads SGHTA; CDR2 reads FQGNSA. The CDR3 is CASSLGGRYRTDTQYF. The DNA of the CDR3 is TGTGCCAGCAGCTTAGGAGGAAGATATCGCACAGATACGCAGTATTTT. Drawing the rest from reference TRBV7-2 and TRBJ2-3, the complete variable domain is GAGVSQSPSNKVTEKGKDVELRCDPISGHTALYWYRQSLGQGLEFLIYFQGNSAPDKSGLPSDRFSAERTGGSVSTLTIQRTQQEDSAVYLCASSLGGRYRTDTQYFGPGTRLTVL.

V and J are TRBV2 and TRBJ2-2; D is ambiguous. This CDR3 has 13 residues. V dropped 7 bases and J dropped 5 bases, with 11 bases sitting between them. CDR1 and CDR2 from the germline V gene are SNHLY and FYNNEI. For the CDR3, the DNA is TGTGCCAGCATACAGAAGGCGACCGGGGAGCTGTTTTTT. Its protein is CASIQKATGELFF.

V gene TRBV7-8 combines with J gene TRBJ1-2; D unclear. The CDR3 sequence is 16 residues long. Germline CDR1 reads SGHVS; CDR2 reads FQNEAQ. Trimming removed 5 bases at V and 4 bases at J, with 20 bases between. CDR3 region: CASSPGRIRGAYGYTF. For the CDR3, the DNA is TGTGCCAGCAGCCCAGGACGGATTCGGGGTGCCTATGGCTACACCTTC. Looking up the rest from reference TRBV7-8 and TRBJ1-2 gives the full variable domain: GAGVSQSPRYKVAKRGQDVALRCDPISGHVSLFWYQQALGQGPEFLTYFQNEAQLDKSGLPSDRFFAERPEGSVSTLKIQRTQQEDSAVYLCASSPGRIRGAYGYTFGSGTRLTVV.

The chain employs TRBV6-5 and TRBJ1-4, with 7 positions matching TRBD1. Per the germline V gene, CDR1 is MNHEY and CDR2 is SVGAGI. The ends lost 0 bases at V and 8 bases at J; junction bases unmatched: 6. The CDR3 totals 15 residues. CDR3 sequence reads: CASSYSTGRHEKLFF. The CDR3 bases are TGTGCCAGCAGTTACTCGACAGGGAGGCACGAAAAACTGTTTTTT.

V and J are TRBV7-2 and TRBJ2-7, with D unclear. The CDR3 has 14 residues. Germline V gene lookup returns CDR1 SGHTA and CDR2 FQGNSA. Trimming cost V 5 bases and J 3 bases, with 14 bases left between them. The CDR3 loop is CASSPDLQNYEQYF. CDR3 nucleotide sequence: TGTGCCAGCAGCCCAGATTTACAGAACTACGAGCAGTACTTC.

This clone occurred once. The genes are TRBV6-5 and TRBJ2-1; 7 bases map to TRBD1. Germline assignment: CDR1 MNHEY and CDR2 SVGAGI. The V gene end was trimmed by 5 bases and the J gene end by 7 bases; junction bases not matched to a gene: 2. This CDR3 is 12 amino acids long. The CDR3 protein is CASSRGPNEQFF. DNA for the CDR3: TGTGCCAGCAGTAGGGGGCCGAATGAGCAGTTCTTC.

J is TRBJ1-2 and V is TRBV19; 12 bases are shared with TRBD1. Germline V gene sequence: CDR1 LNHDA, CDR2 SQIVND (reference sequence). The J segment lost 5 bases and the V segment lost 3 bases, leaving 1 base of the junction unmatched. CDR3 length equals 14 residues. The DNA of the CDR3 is TGTGCCAGTAGTATGGGACAGGGGGCATATGGCTACACCTTC. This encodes CASSMGQGAYGYTF. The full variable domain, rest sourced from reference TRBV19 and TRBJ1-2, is DGGITQSPKYLFRKEGQNVTLSCEQNLNHDAMYWYRQDPGQGLRLIYYSQIVNDFQKGDIAEGYSVSREKKESFPLTVTSAQKNPTAFYLCASSMGQGAYGYTFGSGTRLTVV.

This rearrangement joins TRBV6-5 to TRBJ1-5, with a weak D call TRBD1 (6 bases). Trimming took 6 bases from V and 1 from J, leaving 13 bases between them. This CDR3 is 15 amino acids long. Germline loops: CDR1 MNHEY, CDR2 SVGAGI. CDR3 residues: CASRRDNASNQPQHF. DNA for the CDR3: TGTGCCAGCAGACGGGACAACGCAAGCAATCAGCCCCAGCATTTT.

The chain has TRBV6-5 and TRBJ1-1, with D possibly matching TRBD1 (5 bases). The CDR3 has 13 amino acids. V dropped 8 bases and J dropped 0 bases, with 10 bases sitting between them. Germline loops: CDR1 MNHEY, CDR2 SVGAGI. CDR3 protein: CASLGVLNTEAFF. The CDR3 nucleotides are TGTGCCAGCCTAGGGGTCTTGAACACTGAAGCTTTCTTT.

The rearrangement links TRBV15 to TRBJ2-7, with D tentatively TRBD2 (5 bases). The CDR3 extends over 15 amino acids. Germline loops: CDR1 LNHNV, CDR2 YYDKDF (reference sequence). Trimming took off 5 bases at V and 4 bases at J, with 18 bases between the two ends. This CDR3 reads CATSVGLATVYEQYF. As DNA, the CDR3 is TGTGCCACCAGCGTTGGGCTAGCCACGGTGTACGAGCAGTACTTC.

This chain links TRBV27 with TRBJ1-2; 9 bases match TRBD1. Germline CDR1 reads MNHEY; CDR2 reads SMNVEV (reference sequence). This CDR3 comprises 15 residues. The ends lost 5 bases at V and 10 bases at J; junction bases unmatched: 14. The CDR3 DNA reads TGTGCCAGCAGTCGAACAGGGGGCCGTATTGAATACTACACCTTC. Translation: CASSRTGGRIEYYTF.

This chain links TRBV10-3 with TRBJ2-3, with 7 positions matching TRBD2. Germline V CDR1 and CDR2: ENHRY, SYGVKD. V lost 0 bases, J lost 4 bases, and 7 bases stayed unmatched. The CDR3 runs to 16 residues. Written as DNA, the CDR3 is TGTGCCATCAGTGAGTCTTTGGGGGGGGTTCCAGATACGCAGTATTTT. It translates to CAISESLGGVPDTQYF.

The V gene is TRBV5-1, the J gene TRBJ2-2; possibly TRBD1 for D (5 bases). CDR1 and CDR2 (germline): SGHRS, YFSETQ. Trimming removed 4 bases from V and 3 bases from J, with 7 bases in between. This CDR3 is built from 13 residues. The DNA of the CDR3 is TGCGCCAGCAGCACGACAGACACCGGGGAGCTGTTTTTT. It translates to CASSTTDTGELFF.

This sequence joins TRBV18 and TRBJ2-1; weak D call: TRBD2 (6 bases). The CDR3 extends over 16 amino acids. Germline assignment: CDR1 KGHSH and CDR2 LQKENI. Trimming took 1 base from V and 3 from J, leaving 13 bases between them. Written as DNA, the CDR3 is TGTGCCAGCTCACCACTGGGGGGAGTAGGCTACAATGAGCAGTTCTTC. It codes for CASSPLGGVGYNEQFF.

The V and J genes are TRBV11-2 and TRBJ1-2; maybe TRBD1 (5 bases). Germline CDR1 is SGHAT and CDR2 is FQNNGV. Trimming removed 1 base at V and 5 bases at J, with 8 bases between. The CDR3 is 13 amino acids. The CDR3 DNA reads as TGTGCCAGCAGCTTAGGACAGAGTTATGGCTACACCTTC. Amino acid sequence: CASSLGQSYGYTF.

CDR3 amino acids: CASSSRIGTSGAETQYF. The CDR3 nucleotides read TGTGCCAGCAGCTCTAGGATAGGGACTAGCGGGGCAGAGACCCAGTACTTC. This rearrangement joins TRBV11-3 to TRBJ2-5; 13 bases are a match to TRBD2. Germline trimming cut 4 bases from V and 4 bases from J; bases unmatched to any gene: 9. Germline V gives CDR1 SGHNT, CDR2 YENEEA. There are 17 residues in the CDR3.

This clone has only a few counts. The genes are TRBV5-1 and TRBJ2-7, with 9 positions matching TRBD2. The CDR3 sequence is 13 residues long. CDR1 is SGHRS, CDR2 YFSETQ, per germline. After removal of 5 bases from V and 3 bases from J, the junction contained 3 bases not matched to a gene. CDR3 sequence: CASSPSGVYEQYF. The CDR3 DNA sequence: TGCGCCAGCAGTCCTAGCGGGGTCTACGAGCAGTACTTC.